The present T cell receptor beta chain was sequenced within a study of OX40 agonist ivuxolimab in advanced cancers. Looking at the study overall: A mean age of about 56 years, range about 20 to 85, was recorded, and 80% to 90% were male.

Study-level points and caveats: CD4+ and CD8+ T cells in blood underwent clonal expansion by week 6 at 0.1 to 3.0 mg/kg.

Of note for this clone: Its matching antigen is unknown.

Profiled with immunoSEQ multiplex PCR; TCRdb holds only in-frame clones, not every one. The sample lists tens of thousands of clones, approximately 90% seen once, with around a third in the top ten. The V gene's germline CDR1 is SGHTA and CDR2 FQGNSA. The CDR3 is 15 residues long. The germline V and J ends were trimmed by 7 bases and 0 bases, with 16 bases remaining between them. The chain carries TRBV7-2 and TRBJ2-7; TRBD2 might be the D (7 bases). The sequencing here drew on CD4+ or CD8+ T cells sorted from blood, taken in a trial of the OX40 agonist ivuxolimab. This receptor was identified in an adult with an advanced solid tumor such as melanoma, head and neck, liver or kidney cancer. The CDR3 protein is CASNPTGGASYEQYF. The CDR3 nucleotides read TGTGCCAGCAACCCAACGGGGGGCGCCTCCTACGAGCAGTACTTC.